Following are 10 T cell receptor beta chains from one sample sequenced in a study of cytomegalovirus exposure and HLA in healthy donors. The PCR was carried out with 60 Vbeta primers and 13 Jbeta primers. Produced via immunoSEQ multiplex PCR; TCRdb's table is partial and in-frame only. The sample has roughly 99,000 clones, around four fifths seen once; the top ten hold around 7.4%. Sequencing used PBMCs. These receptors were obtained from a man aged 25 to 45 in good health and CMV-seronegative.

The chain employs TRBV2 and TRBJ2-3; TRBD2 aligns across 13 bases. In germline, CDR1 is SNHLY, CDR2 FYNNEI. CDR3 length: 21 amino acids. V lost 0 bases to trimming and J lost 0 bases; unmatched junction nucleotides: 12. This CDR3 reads CASSEARLAGGSLTSTDTQYF. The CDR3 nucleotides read TGTGCCAGCAGTGAAGCCCGACTAGCGGGAGGATCTCTGACTAGCACAGATACGCAGTATTTT.

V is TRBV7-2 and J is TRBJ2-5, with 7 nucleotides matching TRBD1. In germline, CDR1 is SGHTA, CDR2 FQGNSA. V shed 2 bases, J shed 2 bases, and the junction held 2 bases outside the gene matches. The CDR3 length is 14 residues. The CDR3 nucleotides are TGTGCCAGCAGCTTATCACAGGGGCAAGAGACCCAGTACTTC. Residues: CASSLSQGQETQYF.

The CDR3 reads CASRRQSTNTEAFF. As DNA, the CDR3 is TGTGCCAGTAGGCGACAGAGCACGAACACTGAAGCTTTCTTT. V gene TRBV19 combines with J gene TRBJ1-1, with D maybe TRBD1 (5 bases). The ends were cut back, 6 bases at V and 1 base at J, with 12 bases in the middle. This CDR3 region has 14 residues. Germline lookup yields CDR1 LNHDA and CDR2 SQIVND (reference sequence).

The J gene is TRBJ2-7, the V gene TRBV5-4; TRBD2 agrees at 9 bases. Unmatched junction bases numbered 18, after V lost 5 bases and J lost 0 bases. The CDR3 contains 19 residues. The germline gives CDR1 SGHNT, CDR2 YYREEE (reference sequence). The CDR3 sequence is CASSSLAGGGRGFSYEQYF. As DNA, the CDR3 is TGTGCCAGCAGTTCCTTGGCAGGTGGCGGGAGGGGATTCTCCTACGAGCAGTACTTC.

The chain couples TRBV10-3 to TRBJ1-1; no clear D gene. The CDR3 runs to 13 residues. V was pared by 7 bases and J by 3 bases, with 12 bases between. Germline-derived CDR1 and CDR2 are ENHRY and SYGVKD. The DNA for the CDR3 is TGTGCCATCACCGGGATGTGGGACACTGAAGCTTTCTTT. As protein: CAITGMWDTEAFF.

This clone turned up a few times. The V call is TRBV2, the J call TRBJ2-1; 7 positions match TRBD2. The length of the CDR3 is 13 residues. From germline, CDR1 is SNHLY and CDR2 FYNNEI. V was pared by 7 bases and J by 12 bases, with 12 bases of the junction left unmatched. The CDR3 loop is CASTAGVVGGQFF. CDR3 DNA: TGTGCCAGCACCGCGGGGGTGGTGGGAGGGCAGTTCTTC.

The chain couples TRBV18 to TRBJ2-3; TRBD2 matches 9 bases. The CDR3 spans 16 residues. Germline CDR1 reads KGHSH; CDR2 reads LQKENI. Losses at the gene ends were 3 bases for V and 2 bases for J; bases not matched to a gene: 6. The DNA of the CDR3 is TGTGCCAGCTCACCGCTTGGCGGGGGGGCCACAGATACGCAGTATTTT. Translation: CASSPLGGGATDTQYF.

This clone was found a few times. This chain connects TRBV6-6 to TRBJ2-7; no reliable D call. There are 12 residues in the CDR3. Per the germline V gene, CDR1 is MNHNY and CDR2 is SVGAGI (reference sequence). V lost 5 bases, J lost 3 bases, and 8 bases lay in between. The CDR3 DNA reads TGTGCCAGCAGTAGAAGCTACTACGAGCAGTACTTC. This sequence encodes CASSRSYYEQYF.

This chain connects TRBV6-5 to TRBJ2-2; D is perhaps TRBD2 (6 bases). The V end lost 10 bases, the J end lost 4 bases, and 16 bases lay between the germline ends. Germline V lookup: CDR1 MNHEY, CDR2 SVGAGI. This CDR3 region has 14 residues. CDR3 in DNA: TGTGCCACCGGCGCCCCGGGACTCACCGGGGAGCTGTTTTTT. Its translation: CATGAPGLTGELFF.

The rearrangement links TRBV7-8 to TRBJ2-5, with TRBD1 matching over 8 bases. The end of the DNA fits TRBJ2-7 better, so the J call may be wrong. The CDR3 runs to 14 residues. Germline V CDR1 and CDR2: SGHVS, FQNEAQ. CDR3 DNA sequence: TGTGCCAGCAGCCGCAGGACAGGGCTCCACGAGCAGTACTTC. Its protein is CASSRRTGLHEQYF.